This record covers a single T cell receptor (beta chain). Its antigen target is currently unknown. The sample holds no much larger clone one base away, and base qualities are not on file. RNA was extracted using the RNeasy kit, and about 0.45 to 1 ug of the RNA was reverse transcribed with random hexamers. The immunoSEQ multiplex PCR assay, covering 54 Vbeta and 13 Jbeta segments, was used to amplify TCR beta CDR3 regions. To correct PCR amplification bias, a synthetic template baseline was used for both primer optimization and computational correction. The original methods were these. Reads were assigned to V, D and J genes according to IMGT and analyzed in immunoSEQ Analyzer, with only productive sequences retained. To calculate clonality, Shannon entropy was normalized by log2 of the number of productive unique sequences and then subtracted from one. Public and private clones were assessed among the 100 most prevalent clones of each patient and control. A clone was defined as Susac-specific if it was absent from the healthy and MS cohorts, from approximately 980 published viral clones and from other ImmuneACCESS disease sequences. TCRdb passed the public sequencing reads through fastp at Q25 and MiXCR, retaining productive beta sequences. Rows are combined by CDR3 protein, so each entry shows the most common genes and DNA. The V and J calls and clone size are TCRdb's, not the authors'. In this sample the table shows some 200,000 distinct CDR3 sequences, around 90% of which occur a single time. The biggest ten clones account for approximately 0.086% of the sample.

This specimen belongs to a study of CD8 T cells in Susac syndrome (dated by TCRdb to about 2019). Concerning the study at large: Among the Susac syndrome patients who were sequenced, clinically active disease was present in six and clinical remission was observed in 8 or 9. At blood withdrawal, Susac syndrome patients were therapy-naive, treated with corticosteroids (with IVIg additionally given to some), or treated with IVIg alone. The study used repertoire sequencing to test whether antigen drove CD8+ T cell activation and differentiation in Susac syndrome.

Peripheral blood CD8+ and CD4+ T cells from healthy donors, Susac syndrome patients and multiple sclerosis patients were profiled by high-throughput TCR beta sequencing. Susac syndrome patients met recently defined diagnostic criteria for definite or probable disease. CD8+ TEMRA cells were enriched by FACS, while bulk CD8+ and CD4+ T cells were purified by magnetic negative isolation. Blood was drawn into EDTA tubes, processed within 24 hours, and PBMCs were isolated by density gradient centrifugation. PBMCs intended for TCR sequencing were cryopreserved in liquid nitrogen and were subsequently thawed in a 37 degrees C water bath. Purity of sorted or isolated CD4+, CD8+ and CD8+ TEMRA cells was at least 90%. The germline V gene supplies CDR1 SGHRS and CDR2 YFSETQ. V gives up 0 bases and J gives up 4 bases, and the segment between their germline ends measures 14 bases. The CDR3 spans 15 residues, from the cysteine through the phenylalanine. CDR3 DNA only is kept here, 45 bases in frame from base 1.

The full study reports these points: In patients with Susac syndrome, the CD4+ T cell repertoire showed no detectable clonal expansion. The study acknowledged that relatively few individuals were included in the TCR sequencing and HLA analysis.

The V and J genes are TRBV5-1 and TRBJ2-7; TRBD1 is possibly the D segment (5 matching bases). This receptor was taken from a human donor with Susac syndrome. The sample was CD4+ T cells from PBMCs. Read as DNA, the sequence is TGCGCCAGCAGCTTGGGCCAGGGCCGATATTACGAGCAGTACTTC. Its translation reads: CASSLGQGRYYEQYF.